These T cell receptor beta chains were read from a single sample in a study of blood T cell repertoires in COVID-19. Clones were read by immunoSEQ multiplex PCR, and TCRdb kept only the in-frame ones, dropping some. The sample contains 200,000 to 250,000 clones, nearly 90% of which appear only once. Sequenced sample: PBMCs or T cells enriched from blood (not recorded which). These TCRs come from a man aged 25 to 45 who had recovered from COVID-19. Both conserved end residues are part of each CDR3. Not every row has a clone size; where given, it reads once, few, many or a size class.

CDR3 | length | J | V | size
CASSYVRTNNEQFF | 14 | TRBJ2-1 | TRBV6-5 | once
CASNGGRAGGYGYTF | 15 | TRBJ1-2 | TRBV6-5 | -
CASSSWTSGASNTGELFF | 18 | TRBJ2-2 | TRBV9 | -
CASSLSRGEKLFF | 13 | TRBJ1-4 | TRBV11-2 | -
CASRGRLAGDYEQYF | 15 | TRBJ2-7 | TRBV2 | few
CASSQGRQGPYGYTF | 15 | TRBJ1-2 | TRBV3-1/TRBV3-2 | -
CASSLATGSNSPLHF | 15 | TRBJ1-6 | TRBV5-1 | -
CAWVDRGNTIYF | 12 | TRBJ1-3 | TRBV30 | -
CASSQARMRDRGNEQFF | 17 | TRBJ2-1 | TRBV4-1 | -
CASSLNTDYGYTF | 13 | TRBJ1-2 | TRBV12-3/TRBV12-4 | -
CAWSSDSYQPQHF | 13 | TRBJ1-5 | TRBV30 | -
CAWSMDRAYEQYF | 13 | TRBJ2-7 | TRBV30 | -
CASSDGTSGADTQYF | 15 | TRBJ2-3 | TRBV6-4 | few
CATSDPDRFQETQYF | 15 | TRBJ2-5 | TRBV24-1 | -
CASSYLAHYGYTF | 13 | TRBJ1-2 | TRBV6-2/TRBV6-3 | once
CASSLDRGSTEAFF | 14 | TRBJ1-1 | TRBV5-4 | -
CATTPRQDFGELFF | 14 | TRBJ2-2 | TRBV2 | -
CASSVGGDRNNEQFF | 15 | TRBJ2-1 | TRBV9 | -
CASSYTDRGRVAFF | 14 | TRBJ1-1 | TRBV6-5 | -
CSVATGGASYEQYF | 14 | TRBJ2-7 | TRBV29-1 | -
CATSDGTGTGYTF | 13 | TRBJ1-2 | TRBV24-1 | -
CAWKRNRGRQETQYF | 15 | TRBJ2-5 | TRBV30 | -
CASSPWAGPTEAFF | 14 | TRBJ1-1 | TRBV28 | -
CASSFQQGAGQPQHF | 15 | TRBJ1-5 | TRBV6-5 | -
CASSPGGVERAKYF | 14 | TRBJ2-7 | TRBV5-1 | -
CASSYAGTGQGPYEQYF | 17 | TRBJ2-7 | TRBV6-2/TRBV6-3 | once
CASKAAVDNSPLHF | 14 | TRBJ1-6 | TRBV19 | -